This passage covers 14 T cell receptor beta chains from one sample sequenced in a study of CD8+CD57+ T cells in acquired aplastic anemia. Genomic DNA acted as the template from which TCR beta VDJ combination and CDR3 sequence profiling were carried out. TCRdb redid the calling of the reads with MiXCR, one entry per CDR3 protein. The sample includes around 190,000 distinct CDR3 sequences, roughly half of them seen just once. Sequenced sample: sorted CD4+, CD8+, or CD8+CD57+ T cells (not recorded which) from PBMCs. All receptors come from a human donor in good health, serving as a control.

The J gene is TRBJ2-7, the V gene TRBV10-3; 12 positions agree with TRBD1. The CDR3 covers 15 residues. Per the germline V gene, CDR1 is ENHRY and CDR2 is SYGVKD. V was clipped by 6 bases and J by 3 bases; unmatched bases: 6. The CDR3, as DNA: TGTGCCATCAGGAGTGGGACAGGGGGCGGCTACGAGCAGTACTTC. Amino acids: CAIRSGTGGGYEQYF.

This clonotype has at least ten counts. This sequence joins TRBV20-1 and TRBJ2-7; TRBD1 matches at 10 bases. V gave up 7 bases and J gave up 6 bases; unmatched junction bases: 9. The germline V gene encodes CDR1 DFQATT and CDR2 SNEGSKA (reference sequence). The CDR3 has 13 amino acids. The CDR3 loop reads CSVPGQGLSEQYF. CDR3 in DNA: TGCAGTGTTCCGGGACAGGGGCTCTCCGAGCAGTACTTC.

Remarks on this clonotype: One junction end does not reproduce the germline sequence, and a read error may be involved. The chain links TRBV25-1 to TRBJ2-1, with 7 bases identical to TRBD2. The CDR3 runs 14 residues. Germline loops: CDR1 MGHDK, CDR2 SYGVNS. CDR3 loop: CASSRGVPYNEQFF. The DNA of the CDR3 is TGCGCCAGCAGCCGGGGGGTCCCCTACAATGAGCAGTTCTTC.

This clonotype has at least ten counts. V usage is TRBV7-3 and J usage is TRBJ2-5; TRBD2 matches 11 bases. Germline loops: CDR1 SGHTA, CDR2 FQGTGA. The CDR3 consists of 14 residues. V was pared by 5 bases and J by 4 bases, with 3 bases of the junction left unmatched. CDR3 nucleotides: TGTGCCAGCAGCCCCGGGACTAGCGGAGAGACCCAGTACTTC. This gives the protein CASSPGTSGETQYF.

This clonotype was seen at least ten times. DNA of the CDR3: TGCGCCAGCAGGGACATCACAGATACGCAGTATTTT. This encodes CASRDITDTQYF. The J gene is TRBJ2-3, the V gene TRBV5-1; possible D gene TRBD1, 5 bases. CDR3 length equals 12 residues. Deletions cut 5 bases from V and 2 bases from J, with 6 bases between. The V gene's germline CDR1 is SGHRS and CDR2 YFSETQ.

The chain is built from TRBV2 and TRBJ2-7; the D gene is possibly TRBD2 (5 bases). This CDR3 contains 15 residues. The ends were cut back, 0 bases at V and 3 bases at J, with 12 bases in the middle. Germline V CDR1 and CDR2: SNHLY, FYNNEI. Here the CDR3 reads CASSEAWGAVYEQYF. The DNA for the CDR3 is TGTGCCAGCAGTGAAGCGTGGGGAGCAGTCTACGAGCAGTACTTC.

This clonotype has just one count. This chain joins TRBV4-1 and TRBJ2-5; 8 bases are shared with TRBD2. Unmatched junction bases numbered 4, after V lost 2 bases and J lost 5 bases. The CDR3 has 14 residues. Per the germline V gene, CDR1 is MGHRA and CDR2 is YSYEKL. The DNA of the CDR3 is TGCGCCAGCAGCCAAATCGGGGGGGCTGAGACCCAGTACTTC. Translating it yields CASSQIGGAETQYF.

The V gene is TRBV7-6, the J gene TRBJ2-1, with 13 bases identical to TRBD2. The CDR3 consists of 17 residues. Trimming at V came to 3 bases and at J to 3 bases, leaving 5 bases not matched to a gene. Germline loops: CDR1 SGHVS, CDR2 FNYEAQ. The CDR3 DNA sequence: TGTGCCAGCAGCTTGGGGACTAGCGGGATCCACTACAATGAGCAGTTCTTC. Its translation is CASSLGTSGIHYNEQFF.

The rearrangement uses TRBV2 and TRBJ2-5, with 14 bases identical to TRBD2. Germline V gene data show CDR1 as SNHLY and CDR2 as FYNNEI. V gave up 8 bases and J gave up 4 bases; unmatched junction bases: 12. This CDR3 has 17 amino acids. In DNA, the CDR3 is TGTGCCAGCGACCTGGGACTAGCGGGGGATCAAACAGAGACCCAGTACTTC. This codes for CASDLGLAGDQTETQYF.

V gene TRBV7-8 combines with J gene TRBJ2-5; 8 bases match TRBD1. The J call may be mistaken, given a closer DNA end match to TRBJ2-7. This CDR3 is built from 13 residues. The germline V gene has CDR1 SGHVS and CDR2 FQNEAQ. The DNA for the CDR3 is TGTGCCAGCAGCCGGGCAGGGGGCAACGAGCAGTACTTC. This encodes CASSRAGGNEQYF.

The CDR3 spells CAIGGGPVSYEQYF. In DNA, the CDR3 is TGTGCAATTGGGGGGGGGCCCGTCTCCTACGAGCAGTACTTC. This chain joins TRBV10-3 and TRBJ2-7, with D possibly matching TRBD2 (7 bases). This CDR3 comprises 14 residues. Per the germline V gene, CDR1 is ENHRY and CDR2 is SYGVKD.

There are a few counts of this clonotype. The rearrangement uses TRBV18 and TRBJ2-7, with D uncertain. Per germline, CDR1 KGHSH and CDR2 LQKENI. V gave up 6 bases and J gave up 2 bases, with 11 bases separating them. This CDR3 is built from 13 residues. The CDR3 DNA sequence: TGTGCCAGCTCCTCTGACTTAGCCTACGAGCAGTACTTC. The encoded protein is CASSSDLAYEQYF.

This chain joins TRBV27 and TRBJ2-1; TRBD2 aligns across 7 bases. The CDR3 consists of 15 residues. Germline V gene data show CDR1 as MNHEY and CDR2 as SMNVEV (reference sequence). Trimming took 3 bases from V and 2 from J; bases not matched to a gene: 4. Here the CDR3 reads CASSFSGVTYNEQFF. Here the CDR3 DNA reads TGTGCCAGCAGTTTCAGCGGGGTTACCTACAATGAGCAGTTCTTC.

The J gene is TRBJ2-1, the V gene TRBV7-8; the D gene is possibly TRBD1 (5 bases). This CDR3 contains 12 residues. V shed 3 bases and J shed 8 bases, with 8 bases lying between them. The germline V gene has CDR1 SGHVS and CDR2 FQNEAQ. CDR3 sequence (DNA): TGTGCCAGCAGCTTCAGGGTCGATGAGCAGTTCTTC. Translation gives CASSFRVDEQFF.